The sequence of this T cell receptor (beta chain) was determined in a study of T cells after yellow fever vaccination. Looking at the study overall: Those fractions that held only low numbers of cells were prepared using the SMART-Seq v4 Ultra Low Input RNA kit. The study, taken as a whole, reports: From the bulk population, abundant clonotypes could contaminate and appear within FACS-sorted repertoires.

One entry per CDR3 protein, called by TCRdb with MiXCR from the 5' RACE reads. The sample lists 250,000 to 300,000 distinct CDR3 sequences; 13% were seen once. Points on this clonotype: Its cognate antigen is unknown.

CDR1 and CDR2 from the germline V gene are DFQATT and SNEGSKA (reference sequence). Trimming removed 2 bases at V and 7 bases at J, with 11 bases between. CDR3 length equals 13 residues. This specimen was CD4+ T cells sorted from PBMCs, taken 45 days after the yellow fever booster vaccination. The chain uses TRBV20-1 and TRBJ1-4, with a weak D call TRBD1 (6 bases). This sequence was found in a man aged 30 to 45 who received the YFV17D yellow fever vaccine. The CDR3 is CSARPQGSEKLFF. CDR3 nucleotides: TGCAGTGCTAGACCCCAGGGGTCTGAAAAACTGTTTTTT.